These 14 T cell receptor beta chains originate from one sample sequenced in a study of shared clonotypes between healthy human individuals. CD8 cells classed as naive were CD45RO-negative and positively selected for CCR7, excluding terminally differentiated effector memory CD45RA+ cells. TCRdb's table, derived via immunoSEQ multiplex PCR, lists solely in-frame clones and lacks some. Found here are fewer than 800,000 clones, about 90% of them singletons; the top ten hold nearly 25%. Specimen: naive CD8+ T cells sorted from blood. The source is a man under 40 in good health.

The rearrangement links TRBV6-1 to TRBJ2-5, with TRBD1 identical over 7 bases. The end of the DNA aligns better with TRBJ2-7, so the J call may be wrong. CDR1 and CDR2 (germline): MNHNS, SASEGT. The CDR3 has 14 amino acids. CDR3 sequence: CASNPQGNSYEQYF. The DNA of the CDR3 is TGTGCCAGCAACCCACAGGGGAACTCCTACGAGCAGTACTTC.

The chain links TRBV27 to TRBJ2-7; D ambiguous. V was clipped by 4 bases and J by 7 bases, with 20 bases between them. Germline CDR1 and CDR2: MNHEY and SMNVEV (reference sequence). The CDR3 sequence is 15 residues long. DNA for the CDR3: TGTGCCAGCAGTTCAAACAGCCCCTTACTACGAGAGCAGTACTTC. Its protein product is CASSSNSPLLREQYF.

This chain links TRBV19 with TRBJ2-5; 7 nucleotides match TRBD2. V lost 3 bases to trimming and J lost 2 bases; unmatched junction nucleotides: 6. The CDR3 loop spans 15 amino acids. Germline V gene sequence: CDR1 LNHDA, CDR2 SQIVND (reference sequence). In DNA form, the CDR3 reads TGTGCCAGTAGTATCCTGGAGCGGGGACAAGAGACCCAGTACTTC. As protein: CASSILERGQETQYF.

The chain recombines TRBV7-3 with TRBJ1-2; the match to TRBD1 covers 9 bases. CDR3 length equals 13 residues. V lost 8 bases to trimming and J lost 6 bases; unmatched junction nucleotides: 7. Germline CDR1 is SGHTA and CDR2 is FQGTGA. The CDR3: CASWGQGENGYTF. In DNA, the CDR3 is TGTGCCAGCTGGGGACAGGGTGAAAATGGCTACACCTTC.

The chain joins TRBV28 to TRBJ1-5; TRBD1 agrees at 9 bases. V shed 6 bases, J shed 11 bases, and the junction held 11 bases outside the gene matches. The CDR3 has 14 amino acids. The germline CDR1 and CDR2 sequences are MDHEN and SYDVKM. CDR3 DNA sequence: TGTGCCAGCAGCCCCGGACAGGGGAGGTCTTCCCAGCATTTT. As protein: CASSPGQGRSSQHF.

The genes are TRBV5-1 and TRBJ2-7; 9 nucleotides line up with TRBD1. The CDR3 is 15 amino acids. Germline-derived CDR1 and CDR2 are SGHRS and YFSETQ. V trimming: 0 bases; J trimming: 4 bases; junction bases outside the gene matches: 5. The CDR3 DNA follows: TGCGCCAGCAGCTTGGGACAGGGGGATGGATACGAGCAGTACTTC. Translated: CASSLGQGDGYEQYF.

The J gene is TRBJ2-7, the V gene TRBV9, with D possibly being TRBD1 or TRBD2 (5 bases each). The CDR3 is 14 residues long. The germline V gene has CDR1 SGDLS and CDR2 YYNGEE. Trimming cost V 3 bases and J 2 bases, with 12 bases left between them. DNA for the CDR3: TGTGCCAGCAGCGCCTGGGACGGTCCCTACGAGCAGTACTTC. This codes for CASSAWDGPYEQYF.

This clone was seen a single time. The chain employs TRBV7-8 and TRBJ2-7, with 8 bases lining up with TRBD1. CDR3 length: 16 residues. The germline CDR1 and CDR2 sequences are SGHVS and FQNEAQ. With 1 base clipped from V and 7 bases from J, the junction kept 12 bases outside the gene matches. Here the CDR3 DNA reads TGTGCCAGCAGCTTAGAAACGGGACAGGCGTCGCTGGAGCAGTACTTC. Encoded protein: CASSLETGQASLEQYF. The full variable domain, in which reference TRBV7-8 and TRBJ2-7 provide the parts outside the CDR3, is GAGVSQSPRYKVAKRGQDVALRCDPISGHVSLFWYQQALGQGPEFLTYFQNEAQLDKSGLPSDRFFAERPEGSVSTLKIQRTQQEDSAVYLCASSLETGQASLEQYFGPGTRLTVT.

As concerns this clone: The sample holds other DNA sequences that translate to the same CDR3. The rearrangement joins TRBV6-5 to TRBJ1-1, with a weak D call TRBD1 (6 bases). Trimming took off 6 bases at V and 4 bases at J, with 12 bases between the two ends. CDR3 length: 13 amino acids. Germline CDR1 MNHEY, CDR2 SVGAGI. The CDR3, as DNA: TGTGCCAGCAGACAGGGTATCGGCACTGAAGCTTTCTTT. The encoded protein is CASRQGIGTEAFF.

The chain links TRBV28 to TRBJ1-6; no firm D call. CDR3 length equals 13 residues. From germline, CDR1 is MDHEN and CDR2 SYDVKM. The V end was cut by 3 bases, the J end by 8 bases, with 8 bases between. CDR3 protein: CASSFLRDSPLHF. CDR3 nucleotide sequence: TGTGCCAGCAGTTTTCTCCGGGATTCACCCCTCCACTTT.

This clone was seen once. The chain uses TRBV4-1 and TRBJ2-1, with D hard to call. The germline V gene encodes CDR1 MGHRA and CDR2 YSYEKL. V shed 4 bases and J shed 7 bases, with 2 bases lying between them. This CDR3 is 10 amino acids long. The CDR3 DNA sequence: TGCGCCAGCAGCCGGAATGAGCAGTTCTTC. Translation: CASSRNEQFF.

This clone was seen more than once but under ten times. The CDR3 coding sequence is TGTGCCAGCAGCGAGGGACTAGCGGGGAGCTCCTACGAGCAGTACTTC. It specifies CASSEGLAGSSYEQYF. The chain has TRBV7-8 and TRBJ2-7, with 13 positions matching TRBD2. This CDR3 is built from 16 residues. Germline lookup yields CDR1 SGHVS and CDR2 FQNEAQ. The trim removed 5 bases at V and 0 bases at J, leaving 4 bases unmatched.

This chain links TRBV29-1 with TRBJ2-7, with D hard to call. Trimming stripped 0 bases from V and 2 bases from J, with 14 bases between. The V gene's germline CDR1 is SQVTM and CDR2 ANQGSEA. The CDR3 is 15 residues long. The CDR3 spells CSVEDFETSPYEQYF. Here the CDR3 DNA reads TGCAGCGTTGAAGATTTCGAGACCTCCCCCTACGAGCAGTACTTC.

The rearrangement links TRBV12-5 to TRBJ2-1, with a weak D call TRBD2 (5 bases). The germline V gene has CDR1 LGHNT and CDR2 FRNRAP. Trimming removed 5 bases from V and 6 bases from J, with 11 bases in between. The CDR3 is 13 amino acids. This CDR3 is CASGPDLANEQFF. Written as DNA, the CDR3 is TGTGCTAGTGGTCCCGACCTAGCCAATGAGCAGTTCTTC.